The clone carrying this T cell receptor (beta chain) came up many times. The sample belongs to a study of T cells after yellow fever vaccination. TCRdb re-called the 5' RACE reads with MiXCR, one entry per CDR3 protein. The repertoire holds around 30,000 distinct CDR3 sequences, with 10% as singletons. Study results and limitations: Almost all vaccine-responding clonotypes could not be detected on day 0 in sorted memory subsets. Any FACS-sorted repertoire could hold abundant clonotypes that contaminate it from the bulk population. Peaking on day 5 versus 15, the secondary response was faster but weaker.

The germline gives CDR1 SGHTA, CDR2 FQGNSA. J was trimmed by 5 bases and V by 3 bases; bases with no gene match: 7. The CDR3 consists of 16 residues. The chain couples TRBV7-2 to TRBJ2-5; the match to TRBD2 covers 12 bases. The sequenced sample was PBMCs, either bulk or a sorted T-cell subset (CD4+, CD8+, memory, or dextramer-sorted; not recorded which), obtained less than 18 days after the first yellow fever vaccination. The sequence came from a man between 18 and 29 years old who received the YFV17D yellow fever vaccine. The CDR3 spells CASSLNLAGGAETQYF. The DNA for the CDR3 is TGTGCCAGCAGCTTGAACCTAGCGGGGGGGGCGGAGACCCAGTACTTC. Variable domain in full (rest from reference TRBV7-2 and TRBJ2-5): GAGVSQSPSNKVTEKGKDVELRCDPISGHTALYWYRQSLGQGLEFLIYFQGNSAPDKSGLPSDRFSAERTGGSVSTLTIQRTQQEDSAVYLCASSLNLAGGAETQYFGPGTRLLVL.